The 22 T cell receptor beta chains reported below all come from one sample, sequenced in a study of blood T cell repertoires in COVID-19 (dated by TCRdb to about 2020). The library was built by means of the immunoSEQ multiplex PCR assay. TCRdb carries this immuneACCESS record with in-frame sequences only. Its versions omit some clonotypes, under half of them owing to an unresolved V gene in the studies checked, with the rest unexplained. Here the sample has roughly 250,000 clones; 70% to 90% occur a single time. The ten largest clonotypes hold approximately 2% of the sample. The sequenced material came from peripheral blood. These receptors originate from a middle-aged woman who had recovered from COVID-19.

V gene TRBV5-4 combines with J gene TRBJ2-3; D remains unclear. Per germline, CDR1 SGHNT and CDR2 YYREEE (reference sequence). CDR3 length: 14 residues. V lost 4 bases to trimming and J lost 0 bases, with 9 bases between them. Here the CDR3 DNA reads TGTGCCAGCAGCCTGGATACTAGCACAGATACGCAGTATTTT. It codes for CASSLDTSTDTQYF.

The chain carries TRBV29-1 and TRBJ2-7; no reliable D call. Per germline, CDR1 SQVTM and CDR2 ANQGSEA. Trimming took off 4 bases at V and 2 bases at J, with 12 bases between the two ends. The CDR3 spans 13 residues. CDR3: CSVVMGPPYEQYF. In DNA, the CDR3 is TGCAGCGTTGTAATGGGCCCCCCCTACGAGCAGTACTTC.

The gene calls are TRBV6-2 or TRBV6-3 and TRBJ2-7; 12 bases align to TRBD2. The germline gives CDR1 MNHEY, CDR2 SVGEGT. This CDR3 has 16 residues. Trimming removed 5 bases from V and 0 bases from J; junction bases left unmatched: 5. The CDR3 sequence: CASSTWTSGDSYEQYF. In DNA, the CDR3 is TGTGCCAGCAGTACCTGGACTAGCGGGGACTCCTACGAGCAGTACTTC.

The chain couples TRBV5-8 to TRBJ2-7, with 9 bases fitting TRBD1. CDR3 length: 14 residues. The ends lost 3 bases at V and 2 bases at J; junction bases unmatched: 3. The germline CDR1 and CDR2 sequences are SGHTS and YDEGEE. DNA for the CDR3: TGTGCCAGCAGCTACAGGACAGGGGCCTACGAGCAGTACTTC. This translates into CASSYRTGAYEQYF.

The rearrangement uses TRBV29-1 and TRBJ2-1; possibly TRBD1 for D (5 bases). This CDR3 region has 13 residues. CDR1 is SQVTM and CDR2 is ANQGSEA in the germline V gene. V dropped 4 bases and J dropped 10 bases, with 17 bases sitting between them. CDR3 protein: CSVGPGSSAEQFF. Here the CDR3 DNA reads TGCAGCGTTGGCCCAGGGTCCTCGGCAGAGCAGTTCTTC.

V and J are TRBV7-8 and TRBJ2-3; perhaps TRBD2 as D (6 bases). The germline CDR1 and CDR2 sequences are SGHVS and FQNEAQ. With 2 bases removed from V and 1 base from J, the gap between germline ends came to 19 bases. CDR3 length: 18 amino acids. The CDR3 DNA sequence: TGTGCCAGCAGCTTACAGCCGGCTAGCGCAATTCGCACAGATACGCAGTATTTT. Its protein is CASSLQPASAIRTDTQYF.

The chain employs TRBV19 and TRBJ2-3, with TRBD2 matching over 7 bases. The CDR3 runs to 14 residues. Unmatched junction bases numbered 2, after V lost 5 bases and J lost 0 bases. The germline CDR1 and CDR2 sequences are LNHDA and SQIVND (reference sequence). The chain's CDR3 is CASSASGSTDTQYF. CDR3 nucleotide sequence: TGTGCCAGTAGTGCTAGCGGTAGCACAGATACGCAGTATTTT. The entire variable domain, with the rest obtained from reference TRBV19 and TRBJ2-3, is as follows: DGGITQSPKYLFRKEGQNVTLSCEQNLNHDAMYWYRQDPGQGLRLIYYSQIVNDFQKGDIAEGYSVSREKKESFPLTVTSAQKNPTAFYLCASSASGSTDTQYFGPGTRLTVL.

The gene calls are TRBV11-3 and TRBJ2-7, with 8 nucleotides matching TRBD1. The germline gives CDR1 SGHNT, CDR2 YENEEA. Trimming removed 5 bases from V and 3 bases from J; junction bases left unmatched: 9. This CDR3 has 15 residues. The CDR3 coding sequence is TGTGCCAGCAGCCCGACGACAGGGGCGAACTACGAGCAGTACTTC. This gives the protein CASSPTTGANYEQYF.

The rearrangement uses TRBV2 and TRBJ1-5; 10 bases match TRBD1. Germline V gene data show CDR1 as SNHLY and CDR2 as FYNNEI. J was trimmed by 6 bases and V by 3 bases; bases with no gene match: 2. This CDR3 spans 14 amino acids. CDR3 loop: CASSEGTGVQPQHF. In DNA form, the CDR3 reads TGTGCCAGCAGTGAGGGGACAGGGGTTCAGCCCCAGCATTTT.

The V gene is TRBV19, the J gene TRBJ1-1; 9 bases agree with TRBD1. The CDR3 spans 16 residues. Germline V gene lookup returns CDR1 LNHDA and CDR2 SQIVND (reference sequence). Unmatched junction bases numbered 9, after V lost 5 bases and J lost 2 bases. The CDR3 protein is CASSFRRDRANTEAFF. The CDR3 nucleotides are TGTGCCAGTAGTTTCCGTCGGGACAGGGCTAACACTGAAGCTTTCTTT.

The V and J genes are TRBV5-1 and TRBJ2-3, with D perhaps TRBD2 (5 bases). Per germline, CDR1 SGHRS and CDR2 YFSETQ. There are 14 residues in the CDR3. Trimming removed 1 base at V and 5 bases at J, with 11 bases between. The CDR3 protein is CASSLSSEGDTQYF. In nucleotides, the CDR3 is TGCGCCAGCAGCTTGTCGTCAGAGGGAGATACGCAGTATTTT.

CDR3 region: CASRQTGGKGNQPQHF. CDR3 nucleotides: TGTGCCAGTAGACAAACAGGGGGTAAGGGCAATCAGCCCCAGCATTTT. The V and J genes are TRBV19 and TRBJ1-5; 8 bases align to TRBD1. Germline lookup yields CDR1 LNHDA and CDR2 SQIVND (reference sequence). The CDR3 spans 16 residues. Trimming took 6 bases from V and 2 from J; bases not matched to a gene: 9.

J is TRBJ2-1 and V is TRBV2; 12 bases align to TRBD2. The V segment lost 6 bases and the J segment 4 bases; nucleotides outside the gene matches: 4. Germline V gene lookup returns CDR1 SNHLY and CDR2 FYNNEI. This CDR3 contains 15 residues. CDR3 loop: CASRLLAGGYNEQFF. In DNA, the CDR3 is TGTGCCAGCAGGCTACTAGCGGGGGGATACAATGAGCAGTTCTTC.

The V call is TRBV6-5, the J call TRBJ1-2; TRBD1 agrees at 10 bases. The J segment lost 4 bases and the V segment lost 6 bases, leaving 8 bases of the junction unmatched. Germline CDR1 and CDR2: MNHEY and SVGAGI. The CDR3 is 15 residues long. For the CDR3, the DNA is TGTGCCAGCAGGGGAGACAGGGGGCGCGGCTATGGCTACACCTTC. It is translated as CASRGDRGRGYGYTF.

V and J are TRBV27 and TRBJ1-5, with D maybe TRBD1 (6 bases). The CDR3 has 15 amino acids. Trimming shortened V by 11 bases and J by 2 bases, and 19 bases separated the two germline ends. CDR1 and CDR2 (germline): MNHEY, SMNVEV (reference sequence). In DNA form, the CDR3 reads TGTGCCTCCAAGAAACAACAGGGAGGCAATCAGCCCCAGCATTTT. It translates to CASKKQQGGNQPQHF.

This clone was detected a few times. The junction departs from the called germline gene at one end, perhaps through a read error. This chain connects TRBV7-7 to TRBJ2-7, with a possible D match to TRBD1 (5 bases). This CDR3 contains 15 residues. Germline CDR1 SSHAT, CDR2 FNYEAQ (reference sequence). The DNA of the CDR3 is TGTGCTAGCAGCCCAGGGCTGGACACCTCCTACGAGCAGTACTTC. As protein: CASSPGLDTSYEQYF.

The genes are TRBV4-1 and TRBJ1-2, with 7 bases aligning to TRBD1. CDR1 is MGHRA, CDR2 YSYEKL, per germline. CDR3 size: 15 residues. The ends lost 0 bases at V and 9 bases at J; junction bases unmatched: 10. CDR3 in amino acids: CASSQEVGQRRSYTF. CDR3 nucleotides: TGCGCCAGCAGCCAAGAAGTGGGACAGCGGAGGAGCTACACCTTC.

The chain joins TRBV11-3 to TRBJ2-1; TRBD2 agrees at 8 bases. The germline V gene has CDR1 SGHNT and CDR2 YENEEA. The CDR3 spans 14 residues. V lost 4 bases and J lost 4; bases outside the gene matches: 3. The CDR3 bases are TGTGCCAGCAGCTCGGGACTAGTATACAATGAGCAGTTCTTC. Translated: CASSSGLVYNEQFF.

The J gene is TRBJ2-3, the V gene TRBV19, with a possible D match to TRBD1 (5 bases). The germline V gene encodes CDR1 LNHDA and CDR2 SQIVND (reference sequence). This CDR3 region has 17 residues. The germline V and J ends were trimmed by 1 base and 0 bases, with 14 bases remaining between them. In nucleotides, the CDR3 is TGTGCCAGTAGTATAGGGCAGGGCACCTCTAGCACAGATACGCAGTATTTT. As protein: CASSIGQGTSSTDTQYF.

The rearrangement uses TRBV7-3 and TRBJ1-6; 10 bases fit TRBD1. Germline V gene sequence: CDR1 SGHTA, CDR2 FQGTGA. The CDR3 has 16 residues. J was trimmed by 7 bases and V by 4 bases; bases with no gene match: 7. CDR3 sequence reads: CASSSRDRGSNSPLHF. The DNA of the CDR3 is TGTGCCAGCAGCTCCCGGGACAGGGGTTCGAATTCACCCCTCCACTTT.

This rearrangement joins TRBV10-3 to TRBJ2-5; 7 bases are a match to TRBD2. The CDR3 covers 13 residues. The V segment lost 6 bases and the J segment 2 bases; nucleotides outside the gene matches: 3. The V gene's germline CDR1 is ENHRY and CDR2 SYGVKD. As DNA, the CDR3 is TGTGCCATCAGACTGGGAGGGCAAGAGACCCAGTACTTC. It is translated as CAIRLGGQETQYF.

The rearrangement links TRBV7-2 to TRBJ1-2; D gene uncertain. Trimming stripped 6 bases from V and 0 bases from J, with 11 bases between. The CDR3 runs to 14 residues. Germline values: CDR1 SGHTA, CDR2 FQGNSA. The CDR3 here is CASRPAGPNYGYTF. Here the CDR3 DNA reads TGTGCCAGCAGGCCTGCTGGGCCTAACTATGGCTACACCTTC. Together with reference TRBV7-2 and TRBJ1-2, the CDR3 gives the full variable domain: GAGVSQSPSNKVTEKGKDVELRCDPISGHTALYWYRQSLGQGLEFLIYFQGNSAPDKSGLPSDRFSAERTGGSVSTLTIQRTQQEDSAVYLCASRPAGPNYGYTFGSGTRLTVV.